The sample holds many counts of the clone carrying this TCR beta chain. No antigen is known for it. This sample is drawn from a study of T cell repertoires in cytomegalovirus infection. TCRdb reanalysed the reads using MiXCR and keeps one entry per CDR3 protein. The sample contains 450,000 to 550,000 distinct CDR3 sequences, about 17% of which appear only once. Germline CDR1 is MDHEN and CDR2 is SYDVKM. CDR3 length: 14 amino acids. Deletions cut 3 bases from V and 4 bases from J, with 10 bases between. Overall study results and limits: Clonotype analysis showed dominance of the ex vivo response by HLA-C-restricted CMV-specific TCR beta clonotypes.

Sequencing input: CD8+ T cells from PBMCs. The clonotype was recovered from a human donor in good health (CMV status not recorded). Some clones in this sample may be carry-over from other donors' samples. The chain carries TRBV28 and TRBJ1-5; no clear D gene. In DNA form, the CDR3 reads TGTGCCAGCAGTTTTGCCAGGCGGAATCAGCCCCAGCATTTT. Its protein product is CASSFARRNQPQHF.